Following are 24 T cell receptor beta chains from one sample sequenced in a study of identical twins. Each CDR3 protein gets one entry after TCRdb re-called the 5' RACE reads with MiXCR. Of about 530,000 distinct CDR3 sequences detected, around 15% appear once; the ten largest clones hold around 0.4%. The sample was also linked to a second study, of yellow fever vaccine responses in identical twins.

Sample: CD4+ T cells sorted from blood. These receptors all stem from a young woman in good health.

In its sample, this clonotype was seen many times. The rearrangement uses TRBV29-1 and TRBJ2-3; D is uncertain. CDR1 SQVTM and CDR2 ANQGSEA come from the germline V gene. This CDR3 spans 13 amino acids. With 2 bases removed from V and 5 bases from J, the gap between germline ends came to 11 bases. The CDR3 sequence: CSVELQKGDTQYF. The CDR3 coding sequence is TGCAGCGTTGAATTGCAGAAAGGAGATACGCAGTATTTT.

The chain couples TRBV28 to TRBJ2-2; D call uncertain. Germline V CDR1 and CDR2: MDHEN, SYDVKM. V was trimmed by 3 bases and J by 3 bases, leaving 8 bases between them. This CDR3 contains 14 residues. CDR3 DNA: TGTGCCAGCAGTTTCTCTCAGGACACCGGGGAGCTGTTTTTT. Translated: CASSFSQDTGELFF.

The chain recombines TRBV12-3 or TRBV12-4 with TRBJ2-1; D is perhaps TRBD1 (7 bases). The CDR3 loop spans 12 amino acids. The V and J ends lost 10 bases and 10 bases respectively, with 17 bases between them. CDR3 protein: CATKGAGSEQFF. The CDR3 nucleotides are TGTGCCACCAAGGGGGCGGGGTCGGAGCAGTTCTTC.

This clonotype was observed at least ten times. The chain combines TRBV5-1 with TRBJ1-5; TRBD1 is a possible D gene (5 bases). Trimming removed 2 bases at V and 2 bases at J, with 8 bases between. CDR3 length: 14 residues. Per germline, CDR1 SGHRS and CDR2 YFSETQ. Here the CDR3 reads CASSLDSRNQPQHF. The CDR3 DNA reads TGCGCCAGCAGCTTAGACAGCCGCAATCAGCCCCAGCATTTT.

This clonotype showed up just a few times. This CDR3 reads CASTRESSGANVLTF. CDR3 bases: TGCGCCAGCACCCGGGAGAGCTCTGGGGCCAACGTCCTGACTTTC. The V and J genes are TRBV5-1 and TRBJ2-6, with D perhaps matching TRBD2 (6 bases). Germline V gene lookup returns CDR1 SGHRS and CDR2 YFSETQ. The CDR3 loop spans 15 amino acids. V lost 6 bases to trimming and J lost 0 bases, with 10 bases between them.

The chain is built from TRBV5-1 and TRBJ2-7; either TRBD1 or TRBD2 may fit D (5 bases each). The CDR3 sequence is 15 residues long. Trimming took 1 base from V and 4 from J, leaving 15 bases between them. Germline V lookup: CDR1 SGHRS, CDR2 YFSETQ. The CDR3 sequence: CASSLTMRGLYEQYF. CDR3 nucleotide sequence: TGCGCCAGCAGCTTGACGATGAGGGGCTTGTACGAGCAGTACTTC. Filled out from reference TRBV5-1 and TRBJ2-7, the complete variable domain reads KAGVTQTPRYLIKTRGQQVTLSCSPISGHRSVSWYQQTPGQGLQFLFEYFSETQRNKGNFPGRFSGRQFSNSRSEMNVSTLELGDSALYLCASSLTMRGLYEQYFGPGTRLTVT.

This clonotype was detected only a few times. This rearrangement joins TRBV12-5 to TRBJ2-3, with 10 positions matching TRBD2. The CDR3 has 17 residues. The V gene's germline CDR1 is LGHNT and CDR2 FRNRAP. J gave up 1 base and V 1 base, and 5 bases lay outside the gene matches. Written as DNA, the CDR3 is TGTGCTAGTGGTTTGGCACGACTAGCGGGCCGCACAGATACGCAGTATTTT. This gives the protein CASGLARLAGRTDTQYF.

The CDR3 nucleotides read TGTGCCAGCAGTTCCACGCTAGTGGGGGGGGTGGATTCACCCCTCCACTTT. This translates into CASSSTLVGGVDSPLHF. The chain couples TRBV6-5 to TRBJ1-6; possibly TRBD1 for D (5 bases). This CDR3 contains 17 residues. Trimming took off 4 bases at V and 8 bases at J, with 21 bases between the two ends. Germline CDR1 and CDR2: MNHEY and SVGAGI.

In its sample, this clonotype was seen a few times. This rearrangement joins TRBV21-1 to TRBJ2-1; TRBD1, the table's D call, lacks a check against the DNA. TRBV21-1 is designated a pseudogene. This CDR3 region has 16 residues. The chain's CDR3 is CASSKGGDREANEQFF. CDR3 nucleotides: TGTGCCAGCAGCAAAGGGGGGGACAGGGAAGCCAATGAGCAGTTCTTC.

V usage is TRBV20-1 and J usage is TRBJ2-3; 11 positions agree with TRBD2. V was pared by 6 bases and J by 7 bases, with 18 bases of the junction left unmatched. Germline CDR1 is DFQATT and CDR2 is SNEGSKA (reference sequence). There are 17 residues in the CDR3. CDR3 sequence: CSARILFSGGAGNTQYF. The CDR3 coding sequence is TGCAGTGCGCGGATCCTATTTAGCGGGGGGGCCGGAAATACGCAGTATTTT.

This clonotype was seen more than once but under ten times. The chain recombines TRBV7-8 with TRBJ2-1, with D possibly being TRBD1 or TRBD2 (7 bases each). Trimming stripped 4 bases from V and 8 bases from J, with 27 bases between. There are 18 residues in the CDR3. Germline loops: CDR1 SGHVS, CDR2 FQNEAQ. In nucleotides, the CDR3 is TGTGCCAGCAGCTCGGACAGGACTAGTTTAAAAGAGAGGGATGAGCAGTTCTTC. This codes for CASSSDRTSLKERDEQFF.

This clonotype was recorded many times. The J gene is TRBJ1-1, the V gene TRBV12-3 or TRBV12-4; TRBD1 is a possible D gene (5 bases). V was pared by 7 bases and J by 6 bases, with 18 bases between. This CDR3 spans 14 amino acids. The CDR3 nucleotides read TGTGCCAGCACGTTAGGGGTGCAACCCCCTGAAGCTTTCTTT. The encoded protein is CASTLGVQPPEAFF.

V is TRBV28 and J is TRBJ2-3, with no clear D. Trimming cost V 3 bases and J 4 bases, with 8 bases left between them. This CDR3 is 13 amino acids long. Germline CDR1 MDHEN, CDR2 SYDVKM. In nucleotides, the CDR3 is TGTGCCAGCAGTTTTCAGGACCCAGATACGCAGTATTTT. Its protein product is CASSFQDPDTQYF.

The rearrangement joins TRBV20-1 to TRBJ2-3; maybe TRBD2 (5 bases). CDR1 DFQATT and CDR2 SNEGSKA come from the germline V gene (reference sequence). With 7 bases removed from V and 6 bases from J, the gap between germline ends came to 11 bases. This CDR3 spans 11 amino acids. The CDR3 loop is CSVPQRDTQYF. The CDR3 DNA reads as TGCAGTGTCCCACAGCGGGATACGCAGTATTTT.

A remark on this clonotype: A read error may be the cause here, since a much bigger clone is one base away. This chain uses TRBV24-1 with TRBJ2-1; TRBD1 aligns across 8 bases. CDR3 length: 17 residues. In germline, CDR1 is KGHDR, CDR2 SFDVKD. The CDR3 DNA is TGTGCCACCAGTGATCCTCGGACAGGGAGCTCCTTCAATGAGCAGTTCTTC. Its translation is CATSDPRTGSSFNEQFF.

Concerning this clonotype itself: A junction boundary mismatches the germline segment, possibly from a read error. The chain employs TRBV3-1 and TRBJ2-7; TRBD1 matches at 9 bases. Per germline, CDR1 LGHDT and CDR2 YNNKEL (reference sequence). The CDR3 is 14 residues long. The CDR3 bases are TGTGCCAGCAGCTACGGGACAGGGCCTTCCGGATTGGACTTC. Translation gives CASSYGTGPSGLDF.

The chain links TRBV6-5 to TRBJ2-1; 12 bases fit TRBD1. V was clipped by 4 bases and J by 6 bases; unmatched bases: 4. CDR1 is MNHEY and CDR2 is SVGAGI in the germline V gene. The CDR3 totals 15 residues. CDR3 nucleotides: TGTGCCAGCAGTTGGGGACAGGGGGCGCCCAATGAGCAGTTCTTC. As protein: CASSWGQGAPNEQFF.

V is TRBV20-1 and J is TRBJ2-5; D remains unclear. The CDR3 consists of 12 residues. Germline V CDR1 and CDR2: DFQATT, SNEGSKA (reference sequence). Trimming left V 0 bases short and J 0 bases short, with 2 bases between. The CDR3 sequence: CSAREHQETQYF. Written as DNA, the CDR3 is TGCAGTGCTAGAGAACACCAAGAGACCCAGTACTTC.

This clonotype showed up just a few times. The chain carries TRBV5-1 and TRBJ1-6; 7 nucleotides agree with TRBD1. Germline CDR1 SGHRS, CDR2 YFSETQ. The CDR3 is 17 amino acids. V dropped 4 bases and J dropped 3; count of bases not matched to a gene: 10. Written as DNA, the CDR3 is TGCGCCAGCAGCCCCTCTGAGGGGGCAAACTATAATTCACCCCTCCACTTT. This translates into CASSPSEGANYNSPLHF.

The rearrangement joins TRBV2 to TRBJ1-2; no clear D. Per the germline V gene, CDR1 is SNHLY and CDR2 is FYNNEI. V shed 7 bases and J shed 8 bases, with 11 bases lying between them. There are 11 residues in the CDR3. The CDR3 region is CASNLSWGYTF. The CDR3, as DNA: TGTGCCAGCAATCTAAGTTGGGGCTACACCTTC.

This clonotype was seen a handful of times. The chain uses TRBV2 and TRBJ2-7; 7 bases fit TRBD1. Germline CDR1 and CDR2: SNHLY and FYNNEI. The ends lost 2 bases at V and 5 bases at J; junction bases unmatched: 3. The CDR3 is 13 amino acids. CDR3: CASSETGVHEQYF. In DNA, the CDR3 is TGTGCCAGCAGTGAAACAGGGGTCCACGAGCAGTACTTC.

This clonotype was found a few times. V usage is TRBV4-1 and J usage is TRBJ2-1, with 8 nucleotides matching TRBD2. The trim removed 4 bases at V and 10 bases at J, leaving 3 bases unmatched. CDR1 and CDR2 (germline): MGHRA, YSYEKL. The CDR3 is made up of 12 amino acids. The CDR3 region is CASSRGTREQFF. The CDR3 nucleotides are TGCGCCAGCAGCCGAGGGACTAGGGAGCAGTTCTTC.

The chain recombines TRBV20-1 with TRBJ1-5; a weak D match, TRBD1 (6 bases). The CDR3 sequence is 14 residues long. CDR1 and CDR2 from the germline V gene are DFQATT and SNEGSKA (reference sequence). With 6 bases removed from V and 0 bases from J, the gap between germline ends came to 12 bases. The CDR3 spells CSALGQTSNQPQHF. As DNA, the CDR3 is TGCAGTGCCCTTGGACAGACTAGCAATCAGCCCCAGCATTTT.

The chain is built from TRBV12-3 or TRBV12-4 and TRBJ2-7, with D perhaps matching TRBD1 or TRBD2 (6 bases each). This CDR3 is 16 amino acids long. The V gene lost 0 bases and the J gene lost 1 base, with 13 bases spanning the gap. CDR3 sequence reads: CASSLAGGGRSYEQYF. The CDR3 nucleotides are TGTGCCAGCAGTTTAGCGGGTGGGGGGCGTTCCTACGAGCAGTACTTC.